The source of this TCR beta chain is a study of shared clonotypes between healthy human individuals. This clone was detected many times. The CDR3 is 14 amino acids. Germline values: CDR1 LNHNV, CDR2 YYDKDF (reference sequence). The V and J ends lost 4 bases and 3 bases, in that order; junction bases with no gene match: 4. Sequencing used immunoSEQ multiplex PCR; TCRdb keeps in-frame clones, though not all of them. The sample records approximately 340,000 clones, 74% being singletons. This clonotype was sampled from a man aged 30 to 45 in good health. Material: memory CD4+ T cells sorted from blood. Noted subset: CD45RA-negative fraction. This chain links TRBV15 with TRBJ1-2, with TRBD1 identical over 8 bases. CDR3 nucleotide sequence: TGTGCCACCAGCACAGGACAGGGCCACTATGGCTACACCTTC. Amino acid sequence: CATSTGQGHYGYTF.